Listed here are 14 T cell receptor beta chains from one sample, sequenced in a study of control samples from healthy donors and cancer patients. Sequenced by immunoSEQ multiplex PCR; TCRdb stores in-frame clones only, minus some. The table has about 86,000 clones, approximately 88% seen once. Sequencing input: PBMCs. The receptors were sampled from a woman aged 50 to 60 with colorectal cancer.

This clone showed up just a few times. Germline and junction disagree at one end, which may indicate a read error. This chain links TRBV13 with TRBJ2-1; no clear D. The CDR3 contains 12 residues. The V gene's germline CDR1 is PRHDT and CDR2 FYEKMQ (reference sequence). CDR3 nucleotide sequence: TGTGCCAGCAGCCTAGGGTGGAATGAGCAGTTCTTC. Encoded protein: CASSLGWNEQFF.

This rearrangement joins TRBV9 to TRBJ2-6; D is unresolved. V lost 1 base, J lost 0 bases, and 5 bases lay in between. The CDR3 covers 15 residues. Germline V gene data show CDR1 as SGDLS and CDR2 as YYNGEE. DNA of the CDR3: TGTGCCAGCAGCGTACCCCTCTCTGGGGCCAACGTCCTGACTTTC. Protein sequence: CASSVPLSGANVLTF.

The chain joins TRBV5-1 to TRBJ1-6; D call uncertain. From germline, CDR1 is SGHRS and CDR2 YFSETQ. V dropped 1 base and J dropped 7 bases, with 12 bases sitting between them. The CDR3 is 15 residues long. The CDR3 DNA follows: TGCGCCAGCAGCTTGTCCCCTCAACGGAATTCACCCCTCCACTTT. It is translated as CASSLSPQRNSPLHF.

The chain combines TRBV21-1 with TRBJ2-3; TRBD1, as called in the table, went unchecked against the DNA. TRBV21-1 is termed a pseudogene. The length of the CDR3 is 17 residues. The CDR3 region is CASSSQSDREITDTQYF. DNA for the CDR3: TGTGCCAGCAGCTCCCAATCGGACAGGGAAATCACAGATACGCAGTATTTT.

This chain connects TRBV4-3 to TRBJ1-2; D is ambiguous. The CDR3 runs to 16 residues. From germline, CDR1 is LGHNA and CDR2 YSLEER. V was pared by 1 base and J by 5 bases, with 17 bases between. CDR3 nucleotides: TGCGCCAGCAGCCAAGGAATCCTCGAGGGAATATATGGCTACACCTTC. As protein: CASSQGILEGIYGYTF.

The chain employs TRBV27 and TRBJ2-5; D is undetermined. The CDR3 sequence is 18 residues long. Germline CDR1 MNHEY, CDR2 SMNVEV (reference sequence). Trimming pared 1 base from V and 9 bases from J, leaving 27 bases between. CDR3 DNA sequence: TGTGCCAGCAGTTTATGGTCGTCGATGACCGGGCAGAAGAAGGCCCAGTACTTC. It encodes CASSLWSSMTGQKKAQYF.

This clone is judged medium-sized. This chain connects TRBV2 to TRBJ2-6, with a possible D match to TRBD1 (6 bases). Germline lookup yields CDR1 SNHLY and CDR2 FYNNEI. CDR3 length: 14 residues. V was pared by 9 bases and J by 0 bases, with 9 bases between. CDR3 DNA: TGTGCCAGACAACAGGGCTCTGGGGCCAACGTCCTGACTTTC. This sequence encodes CARQQGSGANVLTF. The variable domain in full, with the rest retrieved from reference TRBV2 and TRBJ2-6, is EPEVTQTPSHQVTQMGQEVILRCVPISNHLYFYWYRQILGQKVEFLVSFYNNEISEKSEIFDDQFSVERPDGSNFTLKIRSTKLEDSAMYFCARQQGSGANVLTFGAGSRLTVL.

The chain links TRBV7-9 to TRBJ2-2; 8 nucleotides align to TRBD1. Germline V gene sequence: CDR1 SEHNR, CDR2 FQNEAQ (reference sequence). The J segment lost 10 bases and the V segment lost 2 bases, leaving 9 bases of the junction unmatched. There are 15 residues in the CDR3. CDR3 nucleotide sequence: TGTGCCAGCAGCTTACAGGACAGGGTGGTCGCGGAGCTGTTTTTT. This encodes CASSLQDRVVAELFF.

V and J are TRBV20-1 and TRBJ2-3; 7 bases line up with TRBD2. Germline-derived CDR1 and CDR2 are DFQATT and SNEGSKA (reference sequence). The CDR3 runs to 11 residues. V was pared by 5 bases and J by 7 bases, with 3 bases of the junction left unmatched. The CDR3 spells CSADGTNTQYF. In DNA, the CDR3 is TGCAGTGCTGACGGGACTAATACGCAGTATTTT.

CDR3 loop: CASSLSGSGRDYEQYV. The CDR3 nucleotides read TGTGCCAGCAGTTTATCTGGGAGCGGGAGGGACTACGAGCAGTACGTC. The gene calls are TRBV27 and TRBJ2-7; 10 nucleotides agree with TRBD2. The J segment lost 3 bases and the V segment lost 0 bases, leaving 5 bases of the junction unmatched. The CDR3 totals 16 residues. The germline CDR1 and CDR2 sequences are MNHEY and SMNVEV (reference sequence).

The gene calls are TRBV18 and TRBJ1-3; no reliable D call. The CDR3 sequence is 18 residues long. Trimming left V 1 base short and J 0 bases short, with 16 bases between. Germline CDR1 is KGHSH and CDR2 is LQKENI. The CDR3 reads CASSPQEGSGSSGNTIYF. CDR3 DNA sequence: TGTGCCAGCTCACCACAGGAAGGGAGCGGATCCTCTGGAAACACCATATATTTT.

The chain is built from TRBV3-1 (or the pseudogene TRBV3-2) and TRBJ2-5; D unclear. In germline, CDR1 is LGHDT, CDR2 YNNKEL (reference sequence). V was cut by 0 bases and J by 4 bases, with 3 bases left in between. CDR3 length: 12 residues. The CDR3 bases are TGTGCCAGCAGCCAAGAGGGAGAGACCCAGTACTTC. It yields the protein CASSQEGETQYF.

The V and J genes are TRBV30 and TRBJ1-4; maybe TRBD1 (5 bases). Trimming took off 1 base at V and 5 bases at J, with 8 bases between the two ends. The germline V gene encodes CDR1 GTSNPN and CDR2 SVGIG (reference sequence). The CDR3 has 13 residues. The CDR3, as DNA: TGTGCCTGGAGTGGGAGGACAAATGAAAAACTGTTTTTT. Amino acids: CAWSGRTNEKLFF. Full variable domain (rest looked up from reference TRBV30 and TRBJ1-4): SQTIHQWPATLVQPVGSPLSLECTVEGTSNPNLYWYRQAAGRGLQLLFYSVGIGQISSEVPQNLSASRPQDRQFILSSKKLLLSDSGFYLCAWSGRTNEKLFFGSGTQLSVL.

The chain recombines TRBV7-2 with TRBJ1-2; D not certain. The CDR3 runs to 12 residues. Trimming pared 1 base from V and 5 bases from J, leaving 5 bases between. Per germline, CDR1 SGHTA and CDR2 FQGNSA. The CDR3 nucleotides read TGTGCCAGCAGCTTAGGACATTATGGCTACACCTTC. Protein sequence: CASSLGHYGYTF.